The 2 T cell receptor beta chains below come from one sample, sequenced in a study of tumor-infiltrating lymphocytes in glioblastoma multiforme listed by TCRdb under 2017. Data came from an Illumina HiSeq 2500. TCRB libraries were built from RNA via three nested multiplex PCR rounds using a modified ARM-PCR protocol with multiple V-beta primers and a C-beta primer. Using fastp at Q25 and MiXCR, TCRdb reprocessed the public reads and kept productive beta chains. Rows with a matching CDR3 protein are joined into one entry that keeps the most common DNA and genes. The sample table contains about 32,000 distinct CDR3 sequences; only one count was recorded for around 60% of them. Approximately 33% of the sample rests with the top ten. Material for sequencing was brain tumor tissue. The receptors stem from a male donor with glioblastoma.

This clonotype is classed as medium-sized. Here the CDR3 reads CSVEPLRGEAFF. CDR3 bases: TGCAGCGTTGAACCGCTCAGGGGGGAAGCTTTCTTT. The chain uses TRBV29-1 and TRBJ1-1, with TRBD1 matching over 7 bases. Germline trimming cut 2 bases from V and 8 bases from J; bases unmatched to any gene: 5. Germline CDR1 is SQVTM and CDR2 is ANQGSEA. This CDR3 region has 12 residues.

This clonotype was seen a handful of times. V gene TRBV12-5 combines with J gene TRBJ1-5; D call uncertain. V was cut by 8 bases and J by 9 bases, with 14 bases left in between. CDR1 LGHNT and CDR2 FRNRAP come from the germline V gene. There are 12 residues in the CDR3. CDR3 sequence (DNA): TGTGCTAGTTGTGCTACTGGCCGGCCCCAGCATTTT. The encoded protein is CASCATGRPQHF.